The sequence of this T cell receptor beta chain was determined in a study of blood T cells in healthy people across ages. The wider study: Capture via template switching afforded approximately one barcoded beta molecule per two T cells. Broader study findings: Donor CMV status was unknown, possibly confounding expanded clonotype changes.

For the second PCR, which ran for about 6 to 11 cycles, a sample-barcoded 5' primer and a J-beta primer mix were used. TCRdb re-analysed the 5' RACE reads in MiXCR, keeping a single row per CDR3 protein. The sample lists about 1.7 million distinct CDR3 sequences; approximately 30% were seen once. Germline V gene sequence: CDR1 SGHKS, CDR2 YYEKEE (reference sequence). Between the trimmed V and J ends, which lost 4 bases and 6 bases, there was a span of 8 bases. The CDR3 runs 12 residues. This clonotype was counted ten times or more. Its antigen is undetermined. V usage is TRBV5-5 and J usage is TRBJ2-1, with D perhaps matching TRBD2 (5 bases). Sequencing was done on a sample of blood. The receptor was derived from a woman between 25 and 40 years old in good health. This CDR3 is CASSLTSNEQFF. CDR3 nucleotides: TGTGCCAGCAGCCTTACTAGCAATGAGCAGTTCTTC.